The entry below gives a single TCR beta chain sequence along with its context. The CDR3 contains 18 residues. This specimen comes from a study of blood T cell repertoires in COVID-19. Study-wide context: Samples of COVID-19 (acute and convalescent) were obtained from the United States, Italy and Spain. Sources were T cells, B-cell-depleted T cells, or PBMCs; the material itself was cDNA or gDNA.

Source study methods: Reference gene primer amplification gave nucleated cell count estimates. The protocol was immunoSEQ multiplex PCR, while the TCRdb copy is restricted to in-frame clones and leaves out a portion. V, J and clone size are taken as reported in that table, and D and trimming were inferred from the DNA itself. This table has under 300,000 clones, over 80% appearing once. Material: peripheral blood. The gene calls are TRBV21-1 and TRBJ1-6. TRBV21-1 is described as a pseudogene. The receptor was isolated from a woman between 40 and 55 years old who had recovered from COVID-19. CDR3 in DNA: TGTGCCAGCAGCATGGTGCAGCTGACCCCGACTAATAATTCACCCCTCCACTTT. Residues: CASSMVQLTPTNNSPLHF.